One and the same sample provided the 16 T cell receptor beta chains below, sequenced in a study of CD8+CD57+ T cells in acquired aplastic anemia. TCR beta VDJ combinations and CDR3 sequences were profiled from genomic DNA. TCRdb processed the reads anew with MiXCR; each CDR3 protein has one entry. The data contain hundreds of thousands of distinct CDR3 sequences, roughly 64% of them seen just once; the ten biggest clones take up around 4%. The sequenced material came from sorted CD4+, CD8+, or CD8+CD57+ T cells (not recorded which) from PBMCs. The receptors shown here come from a human donor in good health, serving as a control.

This clonotype was seen ten or more times. The V call is TRBV2, the J call TRBJ1-2; tentatively, D is TRBD1 (5 bases). Germline CDR1 reads SNHLY; CDR2 reads FYNNEI. With 6 bases removed from V and 1 base from J, the gap between germline ends came to 9 bases. This CDR3 region has 13 residues. CDR3 sequence: CASRGLVNYGYTF. In DNA, the CDR3 is TGTGCCAGCAGGGGACTGGTTAACTATGGCTACACCTTC.

This clonotype was seen ten or more times. This chain connects TRBV20-1 to TRBJ1-4, with 7 bases identical to TRBD1. The CDR3 length is 16 residues. Germline lookup yields CDR1 DFQATT and CDR2 SNEGSKA (reference sequence). V dropped 1 base and J dropped 5; count of bases not matched to a gene: 10. The CDR3 DNA is TGCAGTGCTAGAGGACAGGGCACAGAGGGGAATGAAAAACTGTTTTTT. This codes for CSARGQGTEGNEKLFF.

With respect to this clonotype: The junction shows a germline mismatch at one end, possibly a read error. The rearrangement joins TRBV9 to TRBJ1-2; tentatively, D is TRBD1 (6 bases). The CDR3 extends over 14 amino acids. Germline V gives CDR1 SGDLS, CDR2 YYNGEE. CDR3 DNA sequence: TGTGCCAGCAGCGTTTCAGGGGAGGGTTACGAGCAGTCCTTC. Translation gives CASSVSGEGYEQSF.

This chain uses TRBV7-9 with TRBJ1-2; the D gene is possibly TRBD1 (5 bases). The germline CDR1 and CDR2 sequences are SEHNR and FQNEAQ (reference sequence). The CDR3 has 16 residues. With 3 bases removed from V and 10 bases from J, the gap between germline ends came to 24 bases. CDR3 nucleotides: TGTGCCAGCAGCTTTGGGGCAGACTACGAGCAGTACTTCTACACCTTC. It codes for CASSFGADYEQYFYTF.

The chain couples TRBV3-1 to TRBJ2-7; D perhaps matches TRBD1 (5 bases). The germline CDR1 and CDR2 sequences are LGHDT and YNNKEL (reference sequence). The ends were cut back, 1 base at V and 7 bases at J, with 14 bases in the middle. The CDR3 covers 14 residues. CDR3: CASSQGQGWGEQYV. As DNA, the CDR3 is TGTGCCAGCAGCCAAGGGCAGGGCTGGGGAGAGCAGTACGTC.

This clonotype was observed a single time. The chain recombines TRBV7-7 with TRBJ2-5; D might be TRBD1 (5 bases). The CDR3 contains 15 residues. The V gene's germline CDR1 is SSHAT and CDR2 FNYEAQ (reference sequence). The V and J ends lost 1 base and 14 bases respectively, with 23 bases between them. The CDR3 protein is CASSLVGRETAPAYF. The CDR3 bases are TGTGCCAGCAGCTTAGTGGGCAGGGAAACAGCCCCAGCATACTTC.

The V call is TRBV7-9, the J call TRBJ2-6; D might be TRBD1 (5 bases). This CDR3 has 15 residues. Per germline, CDR1 SEHNR and CDR2 FQNEAQ (reference sequence). Trimming took off 5 bases at V and 3 bases at J, with 11 bases between the two ends. The CDR3 region is CASSRGAGGANVLTF. CDR3 DNA: TGTGCCAGCAGCAGGGGCGCCGGTGGGGCCAACGTCCTGACTTTC. The full variable domain, completed using reference TRBV7-9 and TRBJ2-6, is DTGVSQNPRHKITKRGQNVTFRCDPISEHNRLYWYRQTLGQGPEFLTYFQNEAQLEKSRLLSDRFSAERPKGSFSTLEIQRTEQGDSAMYLCASSRGAGGANVLTFGAGSRLTVL.

This CDR3 reads CASSLERGTKNTIYF. Here the CDR3 DNA reads TGTGCCAGCAGCTTGGAAAGGGGAACCAAAAACACCATATATTTT. The rearrangement links TRBV5-4 to TRBJ1-3; TRBD1 might be the D (5 bases). Germline assignment: CDR1 SGHNT and CDR2 YYREEE (reference sequence). This CDR3 has 15 amino acids. V dropped 0 bases and J dropped 6 bases, with 13 bases sitting between them.

The table lists this clonotype with many counts. For the CDR3, the DNA is TGTGCCAGCAGTGGTCCTCAGGGGTCCGAGCAGTACTTC. Translated, it gives CASSGPQGSEQYF. The chain employs TRBV27 and TRBJ2-7, with a tentative D call TRBD1 (6 bases). Trimming cost V 5 bases and J 6 bases, with 14 bases left between them. CDR3 length: 13 amino acids. From germline, CDR1 is MNHEY and CDR2 SMNVEV (reference sequence).

The V call is TRBV7-2, the J call TRBJ1-2, with D hard to call. V was clipped by 8 bases and J by 14 bases, with 30 bases between them. CDR3 length equals 15 residues. Germline V gives CDR1 SGHTA, CDR2 FQGNSA. The CDR3 protein is CASCSGRNQPQHYTF. The CDR3 coding sequence is TGTGCCAGCTGTTCAGGTCGCAATCAGCCCCAGCACTATACCTTC.

V is TRBV7-8 and J is TRBJ2-7; D is possibly TRBD1 (6 bases). Between the trimmed V and J ends, which lost 5 bases and 0 bases, there was a span of 23 bases. CDR1 SGHVS and CDR2 FQNEAQ come from the germline V gene. The CDR3 runs 18 residues. The CDR3 spells CASSNRVPGPGGSYEQYF. The CDR3 DNA reads TGTGCCAGCAGCAACAGGGTTCCGGGTCCTGGAGGCTCCTACGAGCAGTACTTC.

A word on this clonotype: This sequence may be a read error, since a much larger clone differs from it by one base. The conserved final phenylalanine or tryptophan is absent from the CDR3, which likely points to a read error. The rearrangement links TRBV19 to TRBJ2-7; no clear D gene. The germline V and J ends were trimmed by 7 bases and 4 bases, with 20 bases remaining between them. CDR3 length: 15 amino acids. Germline assignment: CDR1 LNHDA and CDR2 SQIVND (reference sequence). This chain's CDR3 is CASTVTWSTIYEQYL. DNA of the CDR3: TGTGCCAGTACCGTAACATGGTCGACCATTTACGAGCAGTACCTC.

This clonotype turned up a few times. The chain is built from TRBV10-3 and TRBJ1-1; possible D gene TRBD1, 6 bases. The CDR3 runs to 15 residues. Germline CDR1 reads ENHRY; CDR2 reads SYGVKD. V shed 0 bases and J shed 4 bases, with 12 bases lying between them. For the CDR3, the DNA is TGTGCCATCAGTGAGTCGACAGGTCGTACCACTGAAGCTTTCTTT. Its protein product is CAISESTGRTTEAFF.

In regard to this clonotype: Relative to the germline gene, one junction end is altered; a read error may explain this. The gene calls are TRBV15 and TRBJ2-2; 7 positions agree with TRBD2. The CDR3 covers 15 residues. CDR1 is LNHNV, CDR2 YYDKDF, per germline (reference sequence). The CDR3 nucleotides read TGTGCCAGCAGCAGACTAGCTTCGGACGCCGAGGAGCTGTTTTTT. This translates into CASSRLASDAEELFF. The full variable domain, with the rest looked up from reference TRBV15 and TRBJ2-2, is DAMVIQNPRYQVTQFGKPVTLSCSQTLNHNVMYWYQQKSSQAPKLLFHYYDKDFNNEADTPDNFQSRRPNTSFCFLDIRSPGLGDTAMYLCASSRLASDAEELFFGEGSRLTVL.

V and J are TRBV29-1 and TRBJ2-7; 7 nucleotides agree with TRBD1. Trimming at V came to 4 bases and at J to 2 bases, leaving 2 bases not matched to a gene. CDR1 is SQVTM and CDR2 is ANQGSEA in the germline V gene. The CDR3 sequence is 12 residues long. CDR3 sequence reads: CSVADRAYEQYF. The CDR3 bases are TGCAGCGTTGCCGACAGGGCCTACGAGCAGTACTTC.

Note on this clonotype: This CDR3 is missing its conserved last phenylalanine or tryptophan, likely due to a read error. The DNA is left out, because the CDR3 cannot be placed on it with certainty; the CDR3 is given as TCRdb lists it. The chain links TRBV9 to TRBJ2-1. The germline V gene encodes CDR1 SGDLS and CDR2 YYNGEE. The CDR3 is 11 amino acids long, termini counted. CDR3 region: CASSVGNPQVC.